This is a list of T cell receptor beta chains from one sample in a study of cytomegalovirus exposure and HLA in healthy donors. This table comes from immunoSEQ multiplex PCR, and its TCRdb copy is limited to in-frame clones, with some not included. This sample has around 120,000 clones, with around 81% found just once. Sequences were obtained from PBMCs. The receptors were gathered from a woman in her thirties in good health and CMV-seronegative. Each CDR3 is given with its conserved first and last residue. The D gene is left open where the match is weak. Part of the rows lack a size; the others show once, few, many or a class for expanded clones.

J gene | D gene | clone size | CDR3 length | V gene | CDR3 DNA | CDR3 protein
TRBJ2-1 | TRBD1 | once | 17 | TRBV7-3 | TGTGCCAGCAGCCTCACGGGCGGGACAGGGGTGGTTTATGAGCAGTTCTTC | CASSLTGGTGVVYEQFF
TRBJ2-5 | TRBD2 | NA | 15 | TRBV19 | TGTGCCAGTAGTGGGACTAGCGCGAGGTGGGAGACCCAGTACTTC | CASSGTSARWETQYF
TRBJ1-1 | NA | once | 13 | TRBV28 | TGTGCCAGCAGTCCTAGCTTGGAAACTGAAGCTTTCTTT | CASSPSLETEAFF
TRBJ2-2 | TRBD2 | NA | 15 | TRBV12-5 | TGTGCTAGTGGACTAGCGGGAGGGTACACCGGGGAGCTGTTTTTT | CASGLAGGYTGELFF
TRBJ1-1 | TRBD1 | NA | 12 | TRBV18 | TGTGCCAGCTCACCGATACAGGGGGAAGCTTTCTTT | CASSPIQGEAFF
TRBJ2-7 | NA | NA | 13 | TRBV27 | TGTGCCAGCAGTTTTAACAGTCTATACGAGCAGTACTTC | CASSFNSLYEQYF
TRBJ1-2 | TRBD1 | few | 14 | TRBV7-9 | TGTGCCAGCAGCTTAGACAGGGGGCTCTATGGCTACACCTTC | CASSLDRGLYGYTF
TRBJ1-3 | TRBD1 | NA | 15 | TRBV25-1 | TGTGCCAGCAGTGAACCGACAGGGGCGGGAAACACCATATATTTT | CASSEPTGAGNTIYF
TRBJ2-3 | TRBD2 | NA | 18 | TRBV4-1 | TGCGCCAGCAGCCAAGGTTCTCGGACTAGCGGGGCTACAGATACGCAGTATTTT | CASSQGSRTSGATDTQYF
TRBJ2-5 | NA | NA | 14 | TRBV27 | TGTGCCAGCAGTTTCTGGAGCCGCTTGGATGAGCAGTACTTC | CASSFWSRLDEQYF
TRBJ2-3 | TRBD1 | NA | 14 | TRBV7-2 | TGTGCCAGCAGCCCGGGACAGGGACCAGATACGCAGTATTTT | CASSPGQGPDTQYF
TRBJ2-2 | NA | once | 14 | TRBV7-2 | TGTGCCAGCAGTCCTGATCGGGACACCGGGGAGCTGTTTTTT | CASSPDRDTGELFF
TRBJ2-7 | TRBD1 | NA | 13 | TRBV7-6 | TGTGCCAGCAGCTCGGACAGGGGCTACGAGCAGTACTTC | CASSSDRGYEQYF
TRBJ2-7 | TRBD2 | NA | 16 | TRBV7-2 | TGTGCCAGCAGCTTAGCGACAGCGGGAGGGCCCTACGAGCAGTACTTC | CASSLATAGGPYEQYF
TRBJ2-4 | TRBD2 | NA | 15 | TRBV9 | TGTGCCAGCAGCGTATCTAGCGGTATGGTGAACATTCAGTACTTC | CASSVSSGMVNIQYF
TRBJ2-7 | NA | NA | 12 | TRBV5-4 | TGTGCCAGCAGCCAAGGAGGCTACGAGCAGTACTTC | CASSQGGYEQYF
TRBJ2-1 | NA | NA | 14 | TRBV30 | TGTGCCTGGAGTCTAGCGTCCTCCTACAATGAGCAGTTCTTC | CAWSLASSYNEQFF
TRBJ1-1 | TRBD1 | NA | 14 | TRBV6-4 | TGTGCCAGCAGTTCTTATTCAGGGGGCACTGAAGCTTTCTTT | CASSSYSGGTEAFF
TRBJ2-1 | NA | NA | 12 | TRBV7-9 | TGTGCCAGCAGCCTAGTAATCTATGAGCAGTTCTTC | CASSLVIYEQFF
TRBJ1-1 | NA | NA | 14 | TRBV5-6 | TGTGCCAGCAGCTTGGACAGACCCAACACTGAAGCTTTCTTT | CASSLDRPNTEAFF
TRBJ2-2 | TRBD1 | once | 17 | TRBV15 | TGTGCCACCAGCAGAGTGAAACAGGGGGCGCCGACCGGGGAGCTGTTTTTT | CATSRVKQGAPTGELFF
TRBJ2-1 | NA | NA | 17 | TRBV7-2 | TGTGCCAGCAGCTTAATACCCGTCGGACAGGCGGGGAATGAGCAGTTCTTC | CASSLIPVGQAGNEQFF
TRBJ2-7 | TRBD1 | NA | 15 | TRBV18 | TGTGCCAGCTCACCCGATCAGGGGGCGACCTACGAGCAGTACTTC | CASSPDQGATYEQYF
TRBJ1-5 | NA | NA | 15 | TRBV7-9 | TGTGCCAGCAGCTCTAGCGGGGGGGGGAATCAGCCCCAGCATTTT | CASSSSGGGNQPQHF
TRBJ1-5 | NA | NA | 13 | TRBV19 | TGTGCCAGTAGTATAATCGTGAGTCAGCCCCAGCATTTT | CASSIIVSQPQHF
TRBJ2-7 | TRBD2 | NA | 15 | TRBV7-8 | TGTGCCAGCACCATTACTAGCGGGAGGACCTACGAGCAGTACTTC | CASTITSGRTYEQYF
TRBJ2-3 | TRBD1 | few | 14 | TRBV5-1 | TGCGCCACCTCCCGGGACAGGGCGTCAGATACGCAGTATTTT | CATSRDRASDTQYF
TRBJ2-1 | TRBD2 | NA | 17 | TRBV7-8 | TGTGCCAGCAGCCTGAGCATCGGGACTAACGTGAGGGATGAGCAGTTCTTC | CASSLSIGTNVRDEQFF
TRBJ1-4 | NA | NA | 14 | TRBV5-5 | TGTGCCAGCAGCTTGGGCCTTTCCGGTGGAAAACTGTTTTTT | CASSLGLSGGKLFF
TRBJ2-5 | TRBD1 | NA | 15 | TRBV18 | TGTGCCAGCTCACAACAGGGGGCAAACCAAGAGACCCAGTACTTC | CASSQQGANQETQYF
TRBJ2-7 | NA | NA | 14 | TRBV19 | TGTGCCAGTAGTACCCAAGGGGCAGGGCTCGAGCAGTACTTC | CASSTQGAGLEQYF
TRBJ2-1 | NA | NA | 14 | TRBV28 | TGTGCCAGCAGTTTATTCCTAGGGGTCGGTGAGCAGTTCTTC | CASSLFLGVGEQFF
TRBJ2-1 | NA | NA | 15 | TRBV7-2 | TGTGCCAGCAGCCCGTCGGACATGGGCTACAATGAGCAGTTCTTC | CASSPSDMGYNEQFF
TRBJ2-7 | NA | few | 13 | TRBV11-2 | TGTGCCAGCAACTACAGGGCTACCTACGAGCAGTACTTC | CASNYRATYEQYF
TRBJ2-5 | NA | NA | 14 | TRBV5-8 | TGTGCCAGCAGCTTAGAGGCCTCCCTCCAGACCCAGTACTTC | CASSLEASLQTQYF
TRBJ2-3 | TRBD1 | NA | 16 | TRBV5-5 | TGTGCCAGCAGCAGGACAGGGGGAGTTGGCACAGATACGCAGTATTTT | CASSRTGGVGTDTQYF
TRBJ1-5 | NA | few | 14 | TRBV7-2 | TGTGCCAGCAGCTCAAACAGTTTCAATCAGCCCCAGCATTTT | CASSSNSFNQPQHF
TRBJ2-7 | TRBD1 | NA | 14 | TRBV19 | TGTGCCAGTAGCCCAGGGACAGGGCCCTACGAGCAGTACTTC | CASSPGTGPYEQYF